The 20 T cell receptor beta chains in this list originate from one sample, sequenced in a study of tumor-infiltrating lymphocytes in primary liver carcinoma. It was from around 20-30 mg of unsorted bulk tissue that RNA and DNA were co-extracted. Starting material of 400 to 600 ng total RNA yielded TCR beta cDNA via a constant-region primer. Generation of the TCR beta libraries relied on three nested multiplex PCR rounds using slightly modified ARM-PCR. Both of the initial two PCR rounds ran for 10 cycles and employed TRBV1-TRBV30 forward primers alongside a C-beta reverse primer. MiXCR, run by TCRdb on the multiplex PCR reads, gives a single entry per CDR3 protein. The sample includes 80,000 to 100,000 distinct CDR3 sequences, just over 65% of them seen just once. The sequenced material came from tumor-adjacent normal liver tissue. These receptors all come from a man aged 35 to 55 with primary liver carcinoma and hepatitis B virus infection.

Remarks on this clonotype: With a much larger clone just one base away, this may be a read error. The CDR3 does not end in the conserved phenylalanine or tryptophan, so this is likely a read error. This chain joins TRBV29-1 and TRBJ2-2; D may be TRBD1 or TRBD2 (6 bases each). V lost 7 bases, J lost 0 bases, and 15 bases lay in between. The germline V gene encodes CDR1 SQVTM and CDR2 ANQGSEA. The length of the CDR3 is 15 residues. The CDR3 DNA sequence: TGCAGCGGATCGACGGGGGCCTCGAACACCGGGGAGCTGTTTTAT. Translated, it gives CSGSTGASNTGELFY.

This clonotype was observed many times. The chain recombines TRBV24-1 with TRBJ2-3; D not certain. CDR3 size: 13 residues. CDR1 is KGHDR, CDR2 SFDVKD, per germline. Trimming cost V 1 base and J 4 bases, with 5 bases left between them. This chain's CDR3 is CATSDFLADTQYF. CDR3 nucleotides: TGTGCCACCAGTGATTTCCTTGCAGATACGCAGTATTTT.

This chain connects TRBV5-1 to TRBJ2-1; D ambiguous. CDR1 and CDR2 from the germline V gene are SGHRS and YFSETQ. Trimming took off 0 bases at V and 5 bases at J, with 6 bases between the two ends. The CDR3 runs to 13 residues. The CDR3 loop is CASSLVGNNEQFF. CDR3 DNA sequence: TGCGCCAGCAGCTTGGTGGGAAACAATGAGCAGTTCTTC.

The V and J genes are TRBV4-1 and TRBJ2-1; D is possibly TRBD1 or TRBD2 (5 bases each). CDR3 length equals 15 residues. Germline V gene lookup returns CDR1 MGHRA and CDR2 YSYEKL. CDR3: CPNSQVSSSSGEQFF. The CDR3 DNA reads TGCCCCAACAGTCAAGTTTCTAGCAGCTCAGGGGAGCAGTTCTTC.

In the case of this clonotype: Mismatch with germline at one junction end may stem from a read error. The CDR3 sequence: CASSYSEQNEQYF. The CDR3 nucleotides read TGTGCCAGCAGCTACAGCGAACAGAACGAACAGTACTTC. The rearrangement joins TRBV11-2 to TRBJ2-7; no definite D call. This CDR3 contains 13 residues. The germline gives CDR1 SGHAT, CDR2 FQNNGV.

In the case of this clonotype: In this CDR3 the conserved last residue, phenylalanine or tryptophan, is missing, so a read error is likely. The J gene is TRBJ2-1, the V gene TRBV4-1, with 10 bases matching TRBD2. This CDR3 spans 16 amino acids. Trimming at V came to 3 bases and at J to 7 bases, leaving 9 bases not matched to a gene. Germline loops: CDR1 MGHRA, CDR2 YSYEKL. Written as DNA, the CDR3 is TGCGCCAGCAGCCATGCCGGGACTAGCGTCTATAATGAGCAGTTCCTC. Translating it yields CASSHAGTSVYNEQFL.

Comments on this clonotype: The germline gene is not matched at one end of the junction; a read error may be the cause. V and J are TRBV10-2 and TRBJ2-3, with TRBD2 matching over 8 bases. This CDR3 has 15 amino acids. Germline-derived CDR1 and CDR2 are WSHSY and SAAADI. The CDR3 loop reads CASSGKAGAVDMQYF. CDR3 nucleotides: TGCGCCAGCAGTGGGAAAGCGGGAGCCGTAGATATGCAGTATTTT.

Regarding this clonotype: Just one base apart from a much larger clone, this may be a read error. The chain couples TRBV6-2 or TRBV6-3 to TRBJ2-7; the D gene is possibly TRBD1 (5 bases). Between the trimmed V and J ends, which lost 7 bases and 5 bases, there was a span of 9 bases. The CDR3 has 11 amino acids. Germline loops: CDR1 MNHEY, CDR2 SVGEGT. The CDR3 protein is CASKVDNEQYF. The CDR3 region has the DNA TGTGCCAGCAAGGTGGACAACGAGCAGTACTTC.

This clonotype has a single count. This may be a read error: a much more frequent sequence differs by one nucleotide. CDR3 amino acids: CASSLDTTSGNTGELFF. In DNA form, the CDR3 reads TGTGCCAGCAGCCTAGATACGACTAGCGGGAACACCGGGGAGCTGTTTTTT. The chain carries TRBV13 and TRBJ2-2; TRBD2 matches 9 bases. The V gene end was trimmed by 5 bases and the J gene end by 1 base; junction bases not matched to a gene: 8. Germline V gene sequence: CDR1 PRHDT, CDR2 FYEKMQ (reference sequence). The CDR3 has 17 residues.

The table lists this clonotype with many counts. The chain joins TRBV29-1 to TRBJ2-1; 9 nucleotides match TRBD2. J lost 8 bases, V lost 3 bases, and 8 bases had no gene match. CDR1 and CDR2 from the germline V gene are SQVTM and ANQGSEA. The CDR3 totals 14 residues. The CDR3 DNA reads TGCAGCGTTGATGGGTCTAGCGGGATGGATGAGCAGTTCTTC. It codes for CSVDGSSGMDEQFF.

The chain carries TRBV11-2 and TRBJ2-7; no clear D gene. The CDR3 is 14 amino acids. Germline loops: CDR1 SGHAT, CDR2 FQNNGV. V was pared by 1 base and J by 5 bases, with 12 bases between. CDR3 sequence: CASSLGYWVDEQYF. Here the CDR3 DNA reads TGTGCCAGCAGCTTAGGTTACTGGGTCGACGAGCAGTACTTC.

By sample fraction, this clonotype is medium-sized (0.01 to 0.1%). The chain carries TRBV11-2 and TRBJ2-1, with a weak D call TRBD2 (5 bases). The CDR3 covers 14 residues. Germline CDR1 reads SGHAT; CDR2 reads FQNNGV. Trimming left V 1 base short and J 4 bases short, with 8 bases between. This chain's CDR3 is CASSLVAGYNEQFF. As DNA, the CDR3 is TGTGCCAGCAGCTTAGTCGCGGGTTACAATGAGCAGTTCTTC.

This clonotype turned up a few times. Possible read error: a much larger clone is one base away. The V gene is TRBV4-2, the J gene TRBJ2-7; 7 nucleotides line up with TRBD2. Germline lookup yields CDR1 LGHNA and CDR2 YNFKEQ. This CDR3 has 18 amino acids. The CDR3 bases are TGTGCCGGCAGCCAAGGGGCGGTTTTTGGGGGAGCGGGGTACGAGCAGTACTTC. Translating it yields CAGSQGAVFGGAGYEQYF.

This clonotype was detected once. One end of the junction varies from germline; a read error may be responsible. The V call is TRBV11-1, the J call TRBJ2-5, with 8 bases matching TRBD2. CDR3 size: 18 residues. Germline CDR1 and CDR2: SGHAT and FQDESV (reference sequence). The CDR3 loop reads CDSSRRPGLVAYQETQYF. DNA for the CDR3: TGTGACAGCAGCAGACGACCGGGACTAGTGGCGTACCAGGAGACCCAGTACTTC.

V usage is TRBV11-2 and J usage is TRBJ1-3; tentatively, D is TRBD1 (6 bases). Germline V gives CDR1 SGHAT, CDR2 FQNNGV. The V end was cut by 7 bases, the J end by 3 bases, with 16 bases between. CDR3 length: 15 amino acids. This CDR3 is CASNSTGLDGNTIYF. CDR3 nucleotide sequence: TGTGCCAGCAACTCTACAGGGCTTGATGGAAACACCATATATTTT.

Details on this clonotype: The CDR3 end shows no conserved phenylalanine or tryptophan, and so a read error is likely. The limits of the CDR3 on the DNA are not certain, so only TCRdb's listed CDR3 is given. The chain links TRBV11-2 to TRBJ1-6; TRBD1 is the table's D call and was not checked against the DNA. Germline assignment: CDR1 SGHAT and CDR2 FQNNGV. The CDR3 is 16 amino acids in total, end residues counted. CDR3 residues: CANSPRAGLLNSPLHL.

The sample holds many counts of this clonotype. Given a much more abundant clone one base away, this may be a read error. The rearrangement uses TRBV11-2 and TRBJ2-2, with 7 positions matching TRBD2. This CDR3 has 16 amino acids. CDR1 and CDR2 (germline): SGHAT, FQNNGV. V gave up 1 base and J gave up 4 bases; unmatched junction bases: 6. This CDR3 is CASSLAAAGSTGELFF. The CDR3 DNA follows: TGTGCCAGCAGCTTAGCGGCAGCGGGGAGCACCGGGGAGCTGTTTTTT.

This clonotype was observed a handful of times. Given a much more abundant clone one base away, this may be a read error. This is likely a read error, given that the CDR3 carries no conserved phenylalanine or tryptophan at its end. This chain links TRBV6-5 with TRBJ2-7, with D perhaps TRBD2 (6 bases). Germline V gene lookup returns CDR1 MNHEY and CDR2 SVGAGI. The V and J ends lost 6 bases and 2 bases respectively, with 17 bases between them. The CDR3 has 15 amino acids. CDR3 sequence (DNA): TGTGCCAGCAGGAGGGAGGTTAGGGAAACCTACGAGCAGTACTTA. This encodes CASRREVRETYEQYL.

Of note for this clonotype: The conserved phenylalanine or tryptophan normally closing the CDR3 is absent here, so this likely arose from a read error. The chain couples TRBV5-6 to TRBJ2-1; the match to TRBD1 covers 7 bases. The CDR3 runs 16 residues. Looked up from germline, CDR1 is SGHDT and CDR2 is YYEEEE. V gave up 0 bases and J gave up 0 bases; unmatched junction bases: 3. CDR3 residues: CASSLEGATSYNEQFL. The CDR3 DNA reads TGTGCCAGCAGCTTGGAGGGGGCGACCTCCTACAATGAGCAGTTCCTC.

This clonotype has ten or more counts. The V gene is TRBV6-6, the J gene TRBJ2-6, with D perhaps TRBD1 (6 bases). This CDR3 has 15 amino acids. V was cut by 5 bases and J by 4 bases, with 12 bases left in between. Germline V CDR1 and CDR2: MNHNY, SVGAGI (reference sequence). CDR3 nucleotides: TGTGCCAGCAGTCCTACAGGGTCCGGGGCCAACGTCCTGACTTTC. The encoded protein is CASSPTGSGANVLTF.